A single sample gave rise to the 18 T cell receptor beta chains below, sequenced in a study of T cell responses to AZD1222 COVID-19 vaccine. The method was immunoSEQ multiplex PCR; TCRdb's version includes in-frame clones alone and lacks a portion of them. Here the sample spans about 150,000 clones, roughly nine tenths being singletons. The sample here was peripheral blood, taken on day 0 of AZD1222 vaccination. The receptors shown here come from an adult in good health.

The genes are TRBV14 and TRBJ2-1; D might be TRBD2 (5 bases). V lost 0 bases and J lost 9, with 12 bases in between. The germline V gene encodes CDR1 SGHDN and CDR2 FVKESK. The CDR3 runs to 14 residues. The CDR3 sequence is CASSQDLLAAEQFF. The DNA for the CDR3 is TGTGCCAGCAGCCAAGATTTGCTAGCAGCTGAGCAGTTCTTC.

The rearrangement links TRBV9 to TRBJ1-1; D is unclear. CDR3 length equals 13 residues. Germline CDR1 and CDR2: SGDLS and YYNGEE. Trimming took 3 bases from V and 1 from J, leaving 7 bases between them. CDR3: CASSADQNTEAFF. For the CDR3, the DNA is TGTGCCAGCAGCGCGGATCAGAACACTGAAGCTTTCTTT.

The chain is built from TRBV6-5 and TRBJ1-6; 8 positions agree with TRBD1. The CDR3 consists of 12 residues. Germline lookup yields CDR1 MNHEY and CDR2 SVGAGI. J gave up 15 bases and V 2 bases, and 3 bases lay outside the gene matches. CDR3 sequence reads: CASSYAGTGLHF. The CDR3 nucleotides read TGTGCCAGCAGTTACGCCGGGACAGGCCTCCACTTT.

The chain joins TRBV29-1 to TRBJ1-1; no clear D. CDR3 size: 14 residues. In germline, CDR1 is SQVTM, CDR2 ANQGSEA. Trimming shortened V by 4 bases and J by 8 bases, and 20 bases separated the two germline ends. This chain's CDR3 is CSVGGWKASPEAFF. In DNA, the CDR3 is TGCAGCGTTGGGGGATGGAAGGCGTCACCAGAAGCTTTCTTT. The full variable domain, rest sourced from reference TRBV29-1 and TRBJ1-1, is SAVISQKPSRDICQRGTSLTIQCQVDSQVTMMFWYRQQPGQSLTLIATANQGSEATYESGFVIDKFPISRPNLTFSTLTVSNMSPEDSSIYLCSVGGWKASPEAFFGQGTRLTVV.

The J gene is TRBJ2-3, the V gene TRBV18; D is unclear. CDR1 is KGHSH, CDR2 LQKENI, per germline. The CDR3 runs to 14 residues. Trimming stripped 4 bases from V and 2 bases from J, with 10 bases between. The CDR3 bases are TGTGCCAGCTCACGTCAAACGAACACAGATACGCAGTATTTT. Translated: CASSRQTNTDTQYF. The full variable domain, its missing parts supplied by reference TRBV18 and TRBJ2-3, is NAGVMQNPRHLVRRRGQEARLRCSPMKGHSHVYWYRQLPEEGLKFMVYLQKENIIDESGMPKERFSAEFPKEGPSILRIQQVVRGDSAAYFCASSRQTNTDTQYFGPGTRLTVL.

For the CDR3, the DNA is TGTGCCAGCAGTCCGCGGCAGGGGCCAGGATACGAGCAGTACTTC. It encodes CASSPRQGPGYEQYF. This chain uses TRBV27 with TRBJ2-7, with D perhaps matching TRBD1 (6 bases). Trimming removed 5 bases at V and 4 bases at J, with 18 bases between. The CDR3 loop spans 15 amino acids. Looked up from germline, CDR1 is MNHEY and CDR2 is SMNVEV (reference sequence).

This clone was detected only once. This chain uses TRBV10-1 with TRBJ1-1, with a tentative D call TRBD1 (5 bases). Germline V gene data show CDR1 as WNHNN and CDR2 as SYGVQD (reference sequence). This CDR3 spans 16 amino acids. Trimming took 3 bases from V and 0 from J, leaving 14 bases between them. The CDR3 DNA is TGCGCCAGCAGTGAAACCCGGGGGGGTCTGAACACTGAAGCTTTCTTT. Its protein product is CASSETRGGLNTEAFF.

The chain has TRBV19 and TRBJ1-1; D is undetermined. V was clipped by 4 bases and J by 5 bases, with 14 bases between them. Germline lookup yields CDR1 LNHDA and CDR2 SQIVND (reference sequence). The CDR3 has 14 residues. The CDR3 loop is CASSKDFLVTEAFF. For the CDR3, the DNA is TGTGCCAGTAGTAAGGATTTTTTGGTTACTGAAGCTTTCTTT.

V usage is TRBV29-1 and J usage is TRBJ1-1; TRBD1 agrees at 7 bases. V lost 6 bases and J lost 7; bases outside the gene matches: 8. Per the germline V gene, CDR1 is SQVTM and CDR2 is ANQGSEA. The CDR3 length is 12 residues. The CDR3, as DNA: TGCAGCGTCCCAGGGGGAGGAAATGAAGCTTTCTTT. Translation gives CSVPGGGNEAFF.

The J gene is TRBJ1-4, the V gene TRBV3-1 (or the pseudogene TRBV3-2); D perhaps matches TRBD1 (5 bases). The germline V gene encodes CDR1 LGHDT and CDR2 YNNKEL (reference sequence). Trimming stripped 4 bases from V and 8 bases from J, with 17 bases between. CDR3 size: 15 residues. CDR3 bases: TGTGCCAGCAGCCCTCTGTCCGATGGGGGGGAAAAACTGTTTTTT. Translating gives CASSPLSDGGEKLFF.

V gene TRBV5-1 combines with J gene TRBJ1-2; 7 bases line up with TRBD1. CDR1 and CDR2 from the germline V gene are SGHRS and YFSETQ. The trim removed 0 bases at V and 3 bases at J, leaving 11 bases unmatched. This CDR3 comprises 17 residues. The CDR3 sequence: CASSLEVRTGVYYGYTF. The DNA of the CDR3 is TGCGCCAGCAGCTTGGAGGTACGGACAGGAGTTTACTATGGCTACACCTTC.

The V gene is TRBV29-1, the J gene TRBJ1-5, with D hard to call. Trimming took off 1 base at V and 0 bases at J, with 10 bases between the two ends. The CDR3 spans 15 residues. Germline-derived CDR1 and CDR2 are SQVTM and ANQGSEA. CDR3 bases: TGCAGCGTTGAAGTAGAAGGGAATAGCAATCAGCCCCAGCATTTT. It codes for CSVEVEGNSNQPQHF.

The genes are TRBV9 and TRBJ1-2; unclear D gene. V was cut by 0 bases and J by 0 bases, with 6 bases left in between. CDR1 SGDLS and CDR2 YYNGEE come from the germline V gene. CDR3 size: 14 residues. CDR3 in amino acids: CASSVEDTNYGYTF. The DNA for the CDR3 is TGTGCCAGCAGCGTAGAAGATACTAACTATGGCTACACCTTC.

In its sample, this clone was seen once. The chain employs TRBV7-9 and TRBJ1-1, with unresolved D. Germline-derived CDR1 and CDR2 are SEHNR and FQNEAQ (reference sequence). The V end was cut by 5 bases, the J end by 5 bases, with 12 bases between. The CDR3 runs to 13 residues. CDR3 nucleotides: TGTGCCAGCAGCCTTACGGCGGGAACTGAAGCTTTCTTT. This gives the protein CASSLTAGTEAFF.

This rearrangement joins TRBV3-1 (or the pseudogene TRBV3-2) to TRBJ2-5; D not resolved. Per the germline V gene, CDR1 is LGHDT and CDR2 is YNNKEL (reference sequence). The V end lost 1 base, the J end lost 7 bases, and 16 bases lay between the germline ends. The CDR3 has 15 amino acids. The CDR3 sequence is CASSQVRRRIGTQYF. CDR3 in DNA: TGTGCCAGCAGCCAAGTACGTCGAAGGATTGGGACCCAGTACTTC.

V and J are TRBV15 and TRBJ1-1; D not resolved. The ends were cut back, 0 bases at V and 0 bases at J, with 5 bases in the middle. Germline values: CDR1 LNHNV, CDR2 YYDKDF (reference sequence). The CDR3 covers 14 residues. As DNA, the CDR3 is TGTGCCACCAGCAGAGACCAGGTGAACACTGAAGCTTTCTTT. Its translation is CATSRDQVNTEAFF. Full variable domain (outside the CDR3, taken from reference TRBV15 and TRBJ1-1): DAMVIQNPRYQVTQFGKPVTLSCSQTLNHNVMYWYQQKSSQAPKLLFHYYDKDFNNEADTPDNFQSRRPNTSFCFLDIRSPGLGDTAMYLCATSRDQVNTEAFFGQGTRLTVV.

This clone occurred a few times. The V and J genes are TRBV9 and TRBJ1-3; D is ambiguous. This CDR3 comprises 11 residues. V was pared by 9 bases and J by 4 bases, with 8 bases between. CDR1 is SGDLS and CDR2 is YYNGEE in the germline V gene. The CDR3 DNA reads TGTGCCACCCAGGTGGGAAACACCATATATTTT. It codes for CATQVGNTIYF.

This sequence joins TRBV7-2 and TRBJ2-5; maybe TRBD1 (6 bases). The CDR3 spans 15 residues. Trimming took 3 bases from V and 5 from J, leaving 16 bases between them. Germline loops: CDR1 SGHTA, CDR2 FQGNSA. CDR3 loop: CASSLGQGKGETQYF. The CDR3 bases are TGTGCCAGCAGCTTGGGGCAGGGGAAGGGGGAGACCCAGTACTTC.